The sequence of this T cell receptor beta chain was determined in a study of blood T cell repertoires in COVID-19. At the level of the study: Acute-phase and convalescent COVID-19 samples originated in the United States, Italy and Spain. PBMCs, B-cell-depleted T cells, or T cells provided the cDNA or gDNA that made up the material.

The germline V and J ends were trimmed by 3 bases and 4 bases, with 7 bases remaining between them. Germline-derived CDR1 and CDR2 are MDHEN and SYDVKM. The length of the CDR3 is 13 residues. Authors' methods: Estimation of nucleated cell counts was performed using reference gene primer amplification. TCRdb's table, derived via immunoSEQ multiplex PCR, lists solely in-frame clones and lacks some. Clonal size and the V and J genes are those of that table, whereas D and trimming came from the DNA. The data show more than 50,000 clones, roughly 90% seen once. Material for sequencing was peripheral blood. The rearrangement uses TRBV28 and TRBJ1-5; D is uncertain. The source is a human donor with active COVID-19. The donor label of this sample is uncertain. In nucleotides, the CDR3 is TGTGCCAGCAGTTTGACCGGGAATCAGCCCCAGCATTTT. The encoded protein is CASSLTGNQPQHF.